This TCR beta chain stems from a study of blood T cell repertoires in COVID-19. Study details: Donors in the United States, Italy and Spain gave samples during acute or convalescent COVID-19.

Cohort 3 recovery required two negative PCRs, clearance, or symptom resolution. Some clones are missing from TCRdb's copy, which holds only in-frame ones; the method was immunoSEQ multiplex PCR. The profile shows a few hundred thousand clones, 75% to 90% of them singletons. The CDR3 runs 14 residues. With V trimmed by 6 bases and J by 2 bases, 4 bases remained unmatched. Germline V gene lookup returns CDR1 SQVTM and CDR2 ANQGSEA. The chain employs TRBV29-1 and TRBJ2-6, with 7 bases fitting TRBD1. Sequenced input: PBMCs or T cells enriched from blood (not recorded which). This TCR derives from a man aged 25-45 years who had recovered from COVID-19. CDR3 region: CSVQGVAGANVLTF. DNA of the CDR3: TGCAGCGTCCAGGGGGTCGCTGGGGCCAACGTCCTGACTTTC.